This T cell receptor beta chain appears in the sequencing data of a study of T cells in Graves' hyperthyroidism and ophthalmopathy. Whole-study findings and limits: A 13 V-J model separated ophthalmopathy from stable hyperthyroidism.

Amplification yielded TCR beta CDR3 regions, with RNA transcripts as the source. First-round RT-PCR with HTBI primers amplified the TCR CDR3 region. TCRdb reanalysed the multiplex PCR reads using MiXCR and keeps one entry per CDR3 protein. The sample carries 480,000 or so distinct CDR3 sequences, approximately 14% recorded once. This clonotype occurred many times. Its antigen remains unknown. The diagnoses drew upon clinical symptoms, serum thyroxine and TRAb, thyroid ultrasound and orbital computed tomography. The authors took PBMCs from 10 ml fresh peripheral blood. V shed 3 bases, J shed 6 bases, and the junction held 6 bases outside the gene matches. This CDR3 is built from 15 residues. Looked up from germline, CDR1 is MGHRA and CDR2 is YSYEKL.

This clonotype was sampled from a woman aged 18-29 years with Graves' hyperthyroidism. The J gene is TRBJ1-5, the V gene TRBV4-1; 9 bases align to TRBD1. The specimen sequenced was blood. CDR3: CASSQGQGTFQPQHF. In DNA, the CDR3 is TGCGCCAGCAGCCAGGGACAGGGAACGTTTCAGCCCCAGCATTTT.